This paragraph reports one T cell receptor beta chain. It lacks a known antigen. No base quality information exists; no much larger clone differs at one position. This entry belongs to a study of CD8 T cells in Susac syndrome (dated by TCRdb to between 2019 and 2020). About the full investigation: Whether CD8+ T cell activation and differentiation in Susac syndrome was antigen driven was tested using repertoire sequencing. Clonality of the CD8+ T cell repertoire was compared between roughly eleven healthy donors, approximately 14 Susac syndrome patients and some 15 multiple sclerosis patients.

RNA was extracted using the RNeasy kit, and roughly 0.45 to 1 microgram was reverse transcribed with random hexamers. TCR beta CDR3 regions were amplified with the immunoSEQ multiplex PCR assay covering 54 Vbeta and 13 Jbeta segments. To correct PCR amplification bias, a synthetic template baseline was used for both primer optimization and computational correction. From the authors' description of their analysis: Reads were annotated to V, D and J genes per IMGT and analyzed with immunoSEQ Analyzer, keeping only productive sequences. Clonality was calculated as one minus the Shannon entropy normalized by log2 of the number of productive unique sequences. For each patient and control, public and private clones were evaluated among the 100 most prevalent clones. A clone was defined as Susac-specific if it was absent from the healthy and MS cohorts, from more than 850 published viral clones and from other ImmuneACCESS disease sequences. TCRdb's own reprocessing of the public reads used fastp at Q25 and MiXCR and kept productive beta chains. Under each unique CDR3 protein, matching rows form one entry showing the most common genes and DNA. None of the V and J calls come from the authors' own analysis; TCRdb made them. This sample comprises about 80,000 distinct CDR3 sequences, roughly nine tenths of them detected only once. The ten largest clones represent just over 0.5% of the sample.

CDR1 and CDR2 are read off the germline V gene as SGHRS and YFSETQ. V and J are trimmed by 3 bases and 4 bases, and the gene matches miss 9 bases of the junction. The CDR3 holds 15 amino acids from the cysteine to the phenylalanine. Kept here is only the CDR3 DNA, which spans 45 bases and is read in frame from base 1. Peripheral blood CD8+ and CD4+ T cells from healthy donors, Susac syndrome patients and multiple sclerosis patients were profiled by high-throughput TCR beta sequencing. The multiple sclerosis controls were treatment-naive patients whose relapsing-remitting disease, either stable or active, fulfilled the revised McDonald criteria. Bulk CD8+ and CD4+ T cells were purified by magnetic negative isolation, whereas CD8+ TEMRA cells were enriched by FACS. Blood was collected in EDTA tubes and processed within 24 hours, with PBMCs isolated through density gradient centrifugation. PBMCs intended for TCR sequencing were frozen in liquid nitrogen and were later thawed in a 37 degrees C water bath. A purity of at least 90% was achieved for sorted or isolated CD4+, CD8+ and CD8+ TEMRA cells.

The full study reports these points: The study acknowledged that relatively few individuals were included in the TCR sequencing and HLA analysis.

Sequenced sample: CD8+ T cells from PBMCs. The V and J segments used are TRBV5-1 and TRBJ1-1; TRBD1 lines up with 7 middle nucleotides. The TCR sequence derives from a human donor with multiple sclerosis. The CDR3 corresponds to CASSSPRQGGTEAFF. In nucleotides, the sequence is TGCGCCAGCAGCTCCCCCCGACAGGGAGGCACTGAAGCTTTCTTT.